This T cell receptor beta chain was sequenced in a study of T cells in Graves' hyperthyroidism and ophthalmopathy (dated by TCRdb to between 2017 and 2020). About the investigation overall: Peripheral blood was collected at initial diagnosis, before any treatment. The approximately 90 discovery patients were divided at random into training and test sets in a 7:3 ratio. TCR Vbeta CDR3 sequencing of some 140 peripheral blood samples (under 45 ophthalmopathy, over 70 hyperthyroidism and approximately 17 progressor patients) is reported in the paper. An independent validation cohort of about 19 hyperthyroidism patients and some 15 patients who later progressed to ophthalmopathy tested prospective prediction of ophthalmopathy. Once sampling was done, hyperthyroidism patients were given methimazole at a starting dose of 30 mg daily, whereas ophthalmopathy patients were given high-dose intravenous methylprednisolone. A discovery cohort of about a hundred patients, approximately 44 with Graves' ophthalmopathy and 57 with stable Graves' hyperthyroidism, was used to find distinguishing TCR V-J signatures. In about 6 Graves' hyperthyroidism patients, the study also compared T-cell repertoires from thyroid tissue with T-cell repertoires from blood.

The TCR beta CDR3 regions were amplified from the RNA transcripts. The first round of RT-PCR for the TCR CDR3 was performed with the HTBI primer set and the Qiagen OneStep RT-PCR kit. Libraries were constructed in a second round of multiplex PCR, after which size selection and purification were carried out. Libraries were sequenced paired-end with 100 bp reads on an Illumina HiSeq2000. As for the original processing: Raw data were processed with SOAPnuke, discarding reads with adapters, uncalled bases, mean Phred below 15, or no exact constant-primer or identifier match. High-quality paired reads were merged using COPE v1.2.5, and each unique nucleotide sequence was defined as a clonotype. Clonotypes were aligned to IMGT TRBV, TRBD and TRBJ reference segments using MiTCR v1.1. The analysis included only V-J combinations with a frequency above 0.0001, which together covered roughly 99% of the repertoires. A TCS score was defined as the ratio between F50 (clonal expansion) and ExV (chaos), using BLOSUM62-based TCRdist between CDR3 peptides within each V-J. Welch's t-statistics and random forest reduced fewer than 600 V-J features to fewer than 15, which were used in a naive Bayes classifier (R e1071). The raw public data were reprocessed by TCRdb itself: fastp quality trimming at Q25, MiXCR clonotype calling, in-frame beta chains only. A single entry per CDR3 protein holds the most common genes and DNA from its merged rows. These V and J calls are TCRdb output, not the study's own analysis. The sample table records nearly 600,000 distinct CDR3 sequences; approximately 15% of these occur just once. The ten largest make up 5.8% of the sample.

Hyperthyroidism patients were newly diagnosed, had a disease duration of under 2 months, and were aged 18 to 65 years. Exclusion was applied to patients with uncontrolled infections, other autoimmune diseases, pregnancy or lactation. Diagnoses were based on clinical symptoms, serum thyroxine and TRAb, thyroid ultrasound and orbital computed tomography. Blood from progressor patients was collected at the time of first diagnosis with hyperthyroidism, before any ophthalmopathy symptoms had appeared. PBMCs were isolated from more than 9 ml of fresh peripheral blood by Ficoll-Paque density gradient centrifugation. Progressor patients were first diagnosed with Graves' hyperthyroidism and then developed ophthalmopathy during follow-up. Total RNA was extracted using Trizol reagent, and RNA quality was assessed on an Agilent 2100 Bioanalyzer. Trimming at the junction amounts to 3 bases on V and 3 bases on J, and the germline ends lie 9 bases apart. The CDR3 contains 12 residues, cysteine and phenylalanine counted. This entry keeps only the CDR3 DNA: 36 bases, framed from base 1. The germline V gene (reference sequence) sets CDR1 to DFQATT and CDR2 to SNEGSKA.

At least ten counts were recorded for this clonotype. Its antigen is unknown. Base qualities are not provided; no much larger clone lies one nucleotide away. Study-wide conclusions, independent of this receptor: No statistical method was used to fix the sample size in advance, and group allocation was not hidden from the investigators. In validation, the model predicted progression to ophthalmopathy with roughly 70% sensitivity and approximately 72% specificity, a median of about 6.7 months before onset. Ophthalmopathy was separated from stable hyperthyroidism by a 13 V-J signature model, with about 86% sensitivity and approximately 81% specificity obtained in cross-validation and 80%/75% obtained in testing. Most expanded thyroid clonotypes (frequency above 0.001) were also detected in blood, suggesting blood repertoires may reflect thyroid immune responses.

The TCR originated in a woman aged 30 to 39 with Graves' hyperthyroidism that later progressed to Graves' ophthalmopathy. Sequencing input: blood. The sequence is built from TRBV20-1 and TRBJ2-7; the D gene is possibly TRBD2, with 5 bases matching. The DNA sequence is TGCAGTGCTAGTGCCGCGGGCTACGAGCAGTACTTC. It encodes CSASAAGYEQYF.